What follows describes a single T cell receptor beta chain. The data derive from a study of CD8 T cells in Susac syndrome. cDNA came from around 0.5 to 1 ug RNA primed by random hexamers. A multiplex approach, immunoSEQ multiplex PCR, amplified TCR beta CDR3 across 54 Vbeta and 13 Jbeta. TCRdb analysed the immunoSEQ multiplex PCR reads with MiXCR anew, one entry per CDR3 protein. The sample shows hundreds of thousands of distinct CDR3 sequences, 65% to 90% of them seen only once. V trimming: 7 bases; J trimming: 0 bases; junction bases outside the gene matches: 5. Per the germline V gene, CDR1 is LGHDT and CDR2 is YNNKEL (reference sequence). CDR3 length: 17 residues. Sequencing of TCR beta, carried out with a high-throughput approach, was applied to CD8+ and CD4+ T cells from the blood. Included as multiple sclerosis controls were treatment-naive patients who had stable or active relapsing-remitting disease. Negative isolation was used for CD8+ and CD4+ T cells, and FACS enrichment was applied to TEMRA cells.

This TCR derives from a human donor with multiple sclerosis. The sample consisted of CD8+ T cells from PBMCs. The chain employs TRBV3-1 and TRBJ2-2; 13 positions agree with TRBD2. The CDR3 nucleotides are TGTGCCAGCATCGGGACTAGCGGGAACGCGAACACCGGGGAGCTGTTTTTT. Residues: CASIGTSGNANTGELFF.